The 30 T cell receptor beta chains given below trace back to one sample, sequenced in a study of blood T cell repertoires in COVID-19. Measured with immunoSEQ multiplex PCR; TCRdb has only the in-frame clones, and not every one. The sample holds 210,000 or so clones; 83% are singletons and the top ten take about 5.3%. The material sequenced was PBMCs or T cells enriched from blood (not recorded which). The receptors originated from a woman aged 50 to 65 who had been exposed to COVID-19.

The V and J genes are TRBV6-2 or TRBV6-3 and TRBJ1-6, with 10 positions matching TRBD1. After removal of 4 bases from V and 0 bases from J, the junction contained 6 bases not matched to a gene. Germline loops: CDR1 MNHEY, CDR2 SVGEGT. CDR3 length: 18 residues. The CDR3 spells CASSLGQGISSYNSPLHF. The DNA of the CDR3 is TGTGCCAGCAGTTTGGGACAGGGGATTAGCTCCTATAATTCACCCCTCCACTTT.

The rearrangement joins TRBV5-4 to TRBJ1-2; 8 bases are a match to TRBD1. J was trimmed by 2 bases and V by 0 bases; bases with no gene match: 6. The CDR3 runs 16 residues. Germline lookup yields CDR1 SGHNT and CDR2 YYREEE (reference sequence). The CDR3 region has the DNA TGTGCCAGCAGCTTGGGATCGACAGGGGACAACTATGGCTACACCTTC. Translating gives CASSLGSTGDNYGYTF.

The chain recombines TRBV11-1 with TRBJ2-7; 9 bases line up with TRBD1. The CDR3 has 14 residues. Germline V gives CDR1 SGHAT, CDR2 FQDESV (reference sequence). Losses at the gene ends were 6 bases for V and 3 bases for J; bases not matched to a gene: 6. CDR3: CASSPGQGFYEQYF. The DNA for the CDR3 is TGTGCCAGCAGTCCGGGACAGGGATTCTACGAGCAGTACTTC.

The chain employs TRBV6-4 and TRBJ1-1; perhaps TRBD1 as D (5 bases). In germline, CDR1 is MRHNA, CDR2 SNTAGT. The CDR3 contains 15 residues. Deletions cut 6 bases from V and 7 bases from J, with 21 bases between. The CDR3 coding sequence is TGTGCCAGCAGGGAACGATTTGACAGCCTCAATGAAGCTTTCTTT. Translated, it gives CASRERFDSLNEAFF.

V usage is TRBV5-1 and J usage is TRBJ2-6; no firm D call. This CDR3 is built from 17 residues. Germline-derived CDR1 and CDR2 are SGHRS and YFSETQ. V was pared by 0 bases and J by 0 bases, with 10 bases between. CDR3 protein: CASSLDGLYSGANVLTF. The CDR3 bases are TGCGCCAGCAGCTTGGATGGGCTATACTCTGGGGCCAACGTCCTGACTTTC.

The CDR3: CASSPGTGGLNEQFF. The CDR3 region has the DNA TGTGCCAGCAGCCCGGGGACAGGGGGTCTCAATGAGCAGTTCTTC. The V gene is TRBV9, the J gene TRBJ2-1, with 11 bases identical to TRBD1. V was pared by 4 bases and J by 6 bases, with 6 bases of the junction left unmatched. The CDR3 covers 15 residues. CDR1 SGDLS and CDR2 YYNGEE come from the germline V gene.

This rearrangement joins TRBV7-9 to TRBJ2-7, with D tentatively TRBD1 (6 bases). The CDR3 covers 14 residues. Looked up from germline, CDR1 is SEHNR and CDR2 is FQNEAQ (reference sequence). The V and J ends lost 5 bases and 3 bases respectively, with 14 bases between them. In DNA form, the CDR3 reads TGTGCCAGCAGCCTTCGACAGGAGTACTACGAGCAGTACTTC. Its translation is CASSLRQEYYEQYF.

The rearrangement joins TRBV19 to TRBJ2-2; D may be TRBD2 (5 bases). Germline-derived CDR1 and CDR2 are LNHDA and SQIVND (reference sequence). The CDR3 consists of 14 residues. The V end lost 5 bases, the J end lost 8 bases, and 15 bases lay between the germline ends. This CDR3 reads CASSVRLDWGELFF. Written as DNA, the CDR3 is TGTGCCAGTAGTGTTCGCCTGGACTGGGGGGAGCTGTTTTTT.

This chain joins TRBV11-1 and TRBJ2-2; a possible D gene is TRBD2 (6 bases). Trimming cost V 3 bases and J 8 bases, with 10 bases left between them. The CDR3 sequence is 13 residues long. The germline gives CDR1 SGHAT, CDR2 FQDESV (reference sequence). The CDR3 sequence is CASSFGGYGELFF. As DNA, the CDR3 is TGTGCCAGCAGCTTCGGGGGTTATGGGGAGCTGTTTTTT.

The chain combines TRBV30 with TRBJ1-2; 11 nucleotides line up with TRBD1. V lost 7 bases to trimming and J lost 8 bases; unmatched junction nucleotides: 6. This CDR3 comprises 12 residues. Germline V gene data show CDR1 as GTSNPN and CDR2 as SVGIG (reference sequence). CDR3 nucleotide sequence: TGTGCCTTTCCCAGGACAGGGGGCGGCTACACCTTC. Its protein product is CAFPRTGGGYTF.

The CDR3 spells CASSPDRGHSSYNEQFF. As DNA, the CDR3 is TGTGCCAGCAGCCCCGACAGGGGGCATAGTTCCTACAATGAGCAGTTCTTC. The chain couples TRBV7-2 to TRBJ2-1, with 10 bases matching TRBD1. CDR1 is SGHTA and CDR2 is FQGNSA in the germline V gene. The CDR3 loop spans 17 amino acids. V shed 5 bases and J 1 base; nucleotides not matched to a gene: 8. Looking up the rest from reference TRBV7-2 and TRBJ2-1 gives the full variable domain: GAGVSQSPSNKVTEKGKDVELRCDPISGHTALYWYRQSLGQGLEFLIYFQGNSAPDKSGLPSDRFSAERTGGSVSTLTIQRTQQEDSAVYLCASSPDRGHSSYNEQFFGPGTRLTVL.

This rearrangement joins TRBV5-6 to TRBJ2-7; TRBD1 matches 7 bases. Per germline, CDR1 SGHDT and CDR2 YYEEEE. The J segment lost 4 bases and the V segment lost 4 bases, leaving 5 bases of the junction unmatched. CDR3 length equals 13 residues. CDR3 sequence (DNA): TGTGCCAGCAGCAGAGGGGGCGAGTACGAGCAGTACTTC. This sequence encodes CASSRGGEYEQYF.

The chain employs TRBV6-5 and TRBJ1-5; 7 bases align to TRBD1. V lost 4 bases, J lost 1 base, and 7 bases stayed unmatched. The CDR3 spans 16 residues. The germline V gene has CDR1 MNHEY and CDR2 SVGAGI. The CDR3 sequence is CASSSYRGGSNQPQHF. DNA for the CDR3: TGTGCCAGCAGTTCCTACAGGGGCGGGAGCAATCAGCCCCAGCATTTT.

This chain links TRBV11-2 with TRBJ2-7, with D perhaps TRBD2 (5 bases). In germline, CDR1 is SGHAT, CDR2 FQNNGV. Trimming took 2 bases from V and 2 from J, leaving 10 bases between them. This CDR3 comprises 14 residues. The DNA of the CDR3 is TGTGCCAGCAGCTTATCGGAGGTCACCTACGAGCAGTACTTC. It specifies CASSLSEVTYEQYF.

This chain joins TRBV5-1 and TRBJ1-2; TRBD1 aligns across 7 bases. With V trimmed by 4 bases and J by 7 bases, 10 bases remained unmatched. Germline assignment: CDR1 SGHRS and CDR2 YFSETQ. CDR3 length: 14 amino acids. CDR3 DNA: TGCGCCAGCAGCCAACGACAGGGAGAGGGTGGCTACACCTTC. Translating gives CASSQRQGEGGYTF.

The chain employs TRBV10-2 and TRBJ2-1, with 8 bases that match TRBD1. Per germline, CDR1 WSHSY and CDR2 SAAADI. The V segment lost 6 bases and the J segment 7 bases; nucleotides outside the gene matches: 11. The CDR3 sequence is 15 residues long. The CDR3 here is CASRQGQGILNEQFF. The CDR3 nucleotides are TGCGCCAGCAGGCAAGGACAGGGTATATTGAATGAGCAGTTCTTC.

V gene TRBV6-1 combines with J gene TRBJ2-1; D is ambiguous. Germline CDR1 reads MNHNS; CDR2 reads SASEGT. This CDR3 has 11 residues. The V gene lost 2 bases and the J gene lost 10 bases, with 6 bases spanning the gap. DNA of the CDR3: TGTGCCAGCAGTGAACGGCGGGAGCAGTTCTTC. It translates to CASSERREQFF.

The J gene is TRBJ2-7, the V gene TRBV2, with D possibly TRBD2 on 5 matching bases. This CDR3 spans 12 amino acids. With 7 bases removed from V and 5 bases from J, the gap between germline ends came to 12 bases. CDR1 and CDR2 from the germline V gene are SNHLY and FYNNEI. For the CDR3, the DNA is TGTGCCAGCACGAACTCCGGGGACGAGCAGTACTTC. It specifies CASTNSGDEQYF.

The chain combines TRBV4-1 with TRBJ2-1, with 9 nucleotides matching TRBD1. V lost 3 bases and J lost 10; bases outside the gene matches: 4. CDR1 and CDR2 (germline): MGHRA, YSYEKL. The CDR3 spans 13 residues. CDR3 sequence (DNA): TGCGCCAGCAGCCAGGGGACAGGGCGCGAGCAGTTCTTC. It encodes CASSQGTGREQFF.

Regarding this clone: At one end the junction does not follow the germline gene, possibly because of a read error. The CDR3: CASSPRPSSGGEWHF. The CDR3 coding sequence is TGTGCCAGCAGCCCACGCCCCTCCAGCGGGGGAGAATGGCATTTT. This sequence joins TRBV7-2 and TRBJ2-3; 8 bases are a match to TRBD2. Germline CDR1 reads SGHTA; CDR2 reads FQGNSA. The CDR3 covers 15 residues.

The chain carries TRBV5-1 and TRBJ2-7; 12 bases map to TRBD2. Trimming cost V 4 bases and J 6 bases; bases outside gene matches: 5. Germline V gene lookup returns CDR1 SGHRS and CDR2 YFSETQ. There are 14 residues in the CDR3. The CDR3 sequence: CASSTSGGPFEQYF. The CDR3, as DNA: TGCGCCAGCAGCACTAGCGGGGGGCCGTTCGAGCAGTACTTC.

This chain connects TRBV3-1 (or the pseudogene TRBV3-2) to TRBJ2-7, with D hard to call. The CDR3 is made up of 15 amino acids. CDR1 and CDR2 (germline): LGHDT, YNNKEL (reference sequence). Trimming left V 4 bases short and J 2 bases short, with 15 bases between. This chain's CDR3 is CASSRHPLDPYEQYF. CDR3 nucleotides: TGTGCCAGCAGCCGTCACCCCTTAGATCCCTACGAGCAGTACTTC.

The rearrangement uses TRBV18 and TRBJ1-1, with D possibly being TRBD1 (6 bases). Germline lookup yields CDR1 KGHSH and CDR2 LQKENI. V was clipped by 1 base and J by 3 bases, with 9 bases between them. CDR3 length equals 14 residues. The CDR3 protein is CASSPLSGDTEAFF. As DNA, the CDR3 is TGTGCCAGCTCACCACTCTCAGGGGACACTGAAGCTTTCTTT. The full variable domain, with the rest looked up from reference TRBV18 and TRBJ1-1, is NAGVMQNPRHLVRRRGQEARLRCSPMKGHSHVYWYRQLPEEGLKFMVYLQKENIIDESGMPKERFSAEFPKEGPSILRIQQVVRGDSAAYFCASSPLSGDTEAFFGQGTRLTVV.

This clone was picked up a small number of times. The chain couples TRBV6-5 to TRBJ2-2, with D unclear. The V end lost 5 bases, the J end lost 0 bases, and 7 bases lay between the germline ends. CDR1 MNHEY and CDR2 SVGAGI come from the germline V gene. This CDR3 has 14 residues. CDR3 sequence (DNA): TGTGCCAGCAGTAACACCGCGAACACCGGGGAGCTGTTTTTT. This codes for CASSNTANTGELFF.

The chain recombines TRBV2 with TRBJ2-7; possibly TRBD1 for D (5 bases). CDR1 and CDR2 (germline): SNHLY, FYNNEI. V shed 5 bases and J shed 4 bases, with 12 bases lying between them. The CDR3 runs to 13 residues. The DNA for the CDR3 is TGTGCCAGCAGTCTAGGGGCTGGGTACGAGCAGTACTTC. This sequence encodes CASSLGAGYEQYF.

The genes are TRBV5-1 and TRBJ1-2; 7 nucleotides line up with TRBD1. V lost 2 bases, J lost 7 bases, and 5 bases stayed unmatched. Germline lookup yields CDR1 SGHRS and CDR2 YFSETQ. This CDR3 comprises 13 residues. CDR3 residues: CASSFDRDRGYTF. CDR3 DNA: TGCGCCAGCAGCTTCGACAGGGACCGTGGCTACACCTTC.

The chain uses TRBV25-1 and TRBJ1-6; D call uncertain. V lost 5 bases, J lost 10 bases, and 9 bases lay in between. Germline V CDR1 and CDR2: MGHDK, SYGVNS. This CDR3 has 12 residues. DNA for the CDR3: TGTGCCAGCAGTTTGCCGGGATCACCCCTCCACTTT. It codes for CASSLPGSPLHF.

Here the CDR3 reads CASSLSGFFTDTQYF. The CDR3, as DNA: TGTGCCAGCAGCCTATCGGGTTTTTTTACAGATACGCAGTATTTT. V usage is TRBV7-3 and J usage is TRBJ2-3; D not certain. The CDR3 runs to 15 residues. Trimming left V 5 bases short and J 3 bases short, with 15 bases between. Germline V gene lookup returns CDR1 SGHTA and CDR2 FQGTGA.

The CDR3 coding sequence is TGTGCCAGCGCTCGCCTACAGTTGGGGGCTAGTCAGCCCCAGCATTTT. The encoded protein is CASARLQLGASQPQHF. The rearrangement joins TRBV19 to TRBJ1-5, with TRBD1 as a possible D gene (6 bases). The CDR3 sequence is 16 residues long. Trimming shortened V by 9 bases and J by 6 bases, and 24 bases separated the two germline ends. Germline V gives CDR1 LNHDA, CDR2 SQIVND (reference sequence).

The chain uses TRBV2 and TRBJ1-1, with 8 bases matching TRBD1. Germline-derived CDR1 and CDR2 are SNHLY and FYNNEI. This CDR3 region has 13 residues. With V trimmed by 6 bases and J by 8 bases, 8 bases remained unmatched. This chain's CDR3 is CASRTGVLPEAFF. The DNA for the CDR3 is TGTGCCAGCAGGACAGGGGTGCTACCCGAAGCTTTCTTT.